The 29 T cell receptor beta chains below were found in one sample sequenced in a study of memory CD4+ T cells and cytomegalovirus serostatus. Data came from immunoSEQ multiplex PCR; TCRdb stores just in-frame clones and leaves some out. The table records tens of thousands of clones, more than 75% of them present only once. Single viable CD3+CD4+CD8-CD45RO+ cells were sorted as the memory CD4+ T cells. Sample: memory CD4+ T cells from blood. The receptors originated from an adult in good health and CMV-seropositive.

The gene calls are TRBV11-2 and TRBJ2-7; tentative D call: TRBD2 (6 bases). CDR3 length: 14 residues. Germline V gene sequence: CDR1 SGHAT, CDR2 FQNNGV. V dropped 5 bases and J dropped 4 bases, with 15 bases sitting between them. Written as DNA, the CDR3 is TGTGCCAGCAGCCCGGCGGGACTTGCATACGAGCAGTACTTC. Its translation is CASSPAGLAYEQYF. Full variable domain (outside the CDR3, taken from reference TRBV11-2 and TRBJ2-7): EAGVAQSPRYKIIEKRQSVAFWCNPISGHATLYWYQQILGQGPKLLIQFQNNGVVDDSQLPKDRFSAERLKGVDSTLKIQPAKLEDSAVYLCASSPAGLAYEQYFGPGTRLTVT.

This clone was observed a handful of times. The chain joins TRBV27 to TRBJ1-2; 7 bases are a match to TRBD1. V trimming: 5 bases; J trimming: 0 bases; junction bases outside the gene matches: 9. Per germline, CDR1 MNHEY and CDR2 SMNVEV (reference sequence). The CDR3 runs to 16 residues. The CDR3, as DNA: TGTGCCAGCAGTCCAGGGACAGCTTTAGCTAACTATGGCTACACCTTC. Its translation: CASSPGTALANYGYTF.

The chain combines TRBV30 with TRBJ1-3, with TRBD1 identical over 7 bases. The CDR3 loop spans 14 amino acids. Germline CDR1 reads GTSNPN; CDR2 reads SVGIG (reference sequence). Unmatched junction bases numbered 2, after V lost 1 base and J lost 2 bases. CDR3 region: CAWSETGPGNTIYF. The CDR3 region has the DNA TGTGCCTGGAGTGAGACAGGGCCTGGAAACACCATATATTTT.

V is TRBV7-9 and J is TRBJ1-1; no clear D. The CDR3 contains 13 residues. CDR1 and CDR2 from the germline V gene are SEHNR and FQNEAQ (reference sequence). Trimming removed 0 bases from V and 0 bases from J, with 2 bases in between. CDR3 DNA: TGTGCCAGCAGCTTAGCTTTGAACACTGAAGCTTTCTTT. This translates into CASSLALNTEAFF.

In this sample, this clone turned up once. The rearrangement links TRBV6-5 to TRBJ2-1; 11 nucleotides agree with TRBD2. From germline, CDR1 is MNHEY and CDR2 SVGAGI. V trimming: 5 bases; J trimming: 7 bases; junction bases outside the gene matches: 7. The CDR3 has 15 residues. The DNA for the CDR3 is TGTGCCAGCAGTCGGACCACTAGCGGGGGAAATGAGCAGTTCTTC. Translation gives CASSRTTSGGNEQFF.

This clone has just a few counts. The chain joins TRBV6-9 to TRBJ2-7; 13 bases align to TRBD2. With 4 bases clipped from V and 0 bases from J, the junction kept 12 bases outside the gene matches. The CDR3 is 19 residues long. Germline lookup yields CDR1 MNHGY and CDR2 SVAAGI. CDR3: CASSSTPGTSGKSSYEQYF. The CDR3 nucleotides read TGTGCCAGCAGTTCGACCCCCGGGACTAGCGGGAAGAGCTCCTACGAGCAGTACTTC.

This rearrangement joins TRBV5-4 to TRBJ2-7; D unresolved. V lost 4 bases, J lost 2 bases, and 13 bases lay in between. The CDR3 consists of 14 residues. Germline values: CDR1 SGHNT, CDR2 YYREEE (reference sequence). CDR3 residues: CASSPPQEPYEQYF. CDR3 nucleotide sequence: TGTGCCAGCAGCCCCCCCCAGGAGCCCTACGAGCAGTACTTC.

The V call is TRBV18, the J call TRBJ2-2; 11 positions agree with TRBD2. Germline assignment: CDR1 KGHSH and CDR2 LQKENI. V was pared by 2 bases and J by 6 bases, with 5 bases of the junction left unmatched. The CDR3 is 16 residues long. The CDR3 loop reads CASSPTTSGAPGELFF. The DNA of the CDR3 is TGTGCCAGCTCACCAACGACTAGCGGGGCGCCCGGGGAGCTGTTTTTT.

This clone was found many times. The CDR3 loop reads CASSAGHHEQYF. The DNA of the CDR3 is TGTGCCAGCAGTGCGGGGCACCACGAGCAGTACTTC. The V call is TRBV6-4, the J call TRBJ2-7; D is possibly TRBD1 or TRBD2 (5 bases each). Trimming stripped 4 bases from V and 5 bases from J, with 9 bases between. The CDR3 has 12 amino acids. Germline lookup yields CDR1 MRHNA and CDR2 SNTAGT.

The V and J genes are TRBV5-1 and TRBJ1-4; D is uncertain. The CDR3 contains 13 residues. V lost 5 bases, J lost 4 bases, and 9 bases lay in between. Germline loops: CDR1 SGHRS, CDR2 YFSETQ. Here the CDR3 reads CASSSQHNEKLFF. The CDR3 DNA reads TGCGCCAGCAGTAGTCAGCATAATGAAAAACTGTTTTTT.

The rearrangement links TRBV18 to TRBJ2-3; 7 bases align to TRBD2. V trimming: 2 bases; J trimming: 1 base; junction bases outside the gene matches: 3. The CDR3 spans 15 residues. The V gene's germline CDR1 is KGHSH and CDR2 LQKENI. The CDR3 nucleotides read TGTGCCAGCTCACCAAACCTAGCGGGCACAGATACGCAGTATTTT. This translates into CASSPNLAGTDTQYF.

The chain joins TRBV6-5 to TRBJ1-1, with 8 bases lining up with TRBD1. Germline CDR1 reads MNHEY; CDR2 reads SVGAGI. This CDR3 is 15 amino acids long. V was clipped by 4 bases and J by 4 bases; unmatched bases: 8. CDR3 sequence reads: CASSLRTGRGTEAFF. In DNA, the CDR3 is TGTGCCAGCAGTTTACGGACAGGGCGAGGCACTGAAGCTTTCTTT.

This clone turned up a few times. V is TRBV27 and J is TRBJ1-2, with D perhaps matching TRBD1 (5 bases). V lost 6 bases to trimming and J lost 8 bases, with 13 bases between them. Germline V lookup: CDR1 MNHEY, CDR2 SMNVEV (reference sequence). The CDR3 is made up of 12 amino acids. This CDR3 reads CASRTGIFGYTF. DNA for the CDR3: TGTGCCAGCAGAACAGGCATCTTCGGCTACACCTTC.

This chain links TRBV4-2 with TRBJ2-7; weak D call: TRBD1 (6 bases). CDR1 LGHNA and CDR2 YNFKEQ come from the germline V gene. The CDR3 has 16 amino acids. V was clipped by 1 base and J by 0 bases, with 13 bases between them. The CDR3 sequence is CASSQARDTSSYEQYF. CDR3 bases: TGTGCCAGCAGCCAAGCCCGGGACACGAGCTCCTACGAGCAGTACTTC.

The chain employs TRBV28 and TRBJ2-3; D is undetermined. The CDR3 runs 11 residues. CDR1 is MDHEN and CDR2 is SYDVKM in the germline V gene. The V end was cut by 5 bases, the J end by 8 bases, with 8 bases between. The CDR3: CASSVRVTQYF. As DNA, the CDR3 is TGTGCCAGCAGTGTCCGGGTTACGCAGTATTTT. The variable domain in full, completed from reference TRBV28 and TRBJ2-3, reads DVKVTQSSRYLVKRTGEKVFLECVQDMDHENMFWYRQDPGLGLRLIYFSYDVKMKEKGDIPEGYSVSREKKERFSLILESASTNQTSMYLCASSVRVTQYFGPGTRLTVL.

CDR3 sequence reads: CASSDKGRGLEQYF. As DNA, the CDR3 is TGTGCCAGCAGTGACAAGGGCAGGGGGTTAGAGCAGTACTTC. V gene TRBV6-4 combines with J gene TRBJ2-7; 7 bases are shared with TRBD1. Trimming took 2 bases from V and 7 from J; bases not matched to a gene: 8. The CDR3 extends over 14 amino acids. Per germline, CDR1 MRHNA and CDR2 SNTAGT.

The sample holds one count of this clone. The CDR3 nucleotides read TGTGCCATCAGTGAGGGGGACGCAAACTCCTACGAGCAGTACTTC. Translated: CAISEGDANSYEQYF. This chain joins TRBV10-3 and TRBJ2-7; D may correspond to TRBD1 or TRBD2 (5 bases each). The length of the CDR3 is 15 residues. Germline V gives CDR1 ENHRY, CDR2 SYGVKD. Trimming stripped 2 bases from V and 0 bases from J, with 11 bases between.

This CDR3 reads CASSSGTGCLATNEKLFF. CDR3 bases: TGTGCCAGCAGCTCCGGGACAGGATGCCTTGCAACTAATGAAAAACTGTTTTTT. The genes are TRBV6-4 and TRBJ1-4; 8 nucleotides agree with TRBD1. This CDR3 contains 18 residues. Germline V gene lookup returns CDR1 MRHNA and CDR2 SNTAGT. The junction had 12 bases not matched to a gene; V was cut back by 6 bases and J by 0 bases.

The rearrangement links TRBV5-6 to TRBJ2-1; no definite D call. In germline, CDR1 is SGHDT, CDR2 YYEEEE. V lost 0 bases and J 4 bases, leaving 8 bases between the germline ends. This CDR3 is 14 amino acids long. Written as DNA, the CDR3 is TGTGCCAGCAGCTTGGGTACCGTTTACAATGAGCAGTTCTTC. Translated, it gives CASSLGTVYNEQFF.

Worth noting for this clone: The sample holds other DNA sequences that translate to the same CDR3. This chain connects TRBV9 to TRBJ2-7, with 8 bases lining up with TRBD2. V shed 0 bases and J 3 bases; nucleotides not matched to a gene: 5. CDR1 is SGDLS and CDR2 is YYNGEE in the germline V gene. There are 15 residues in the CDR3. CDR3 amino acids: CASSVAGGGFYEQYF. The CDR3 DNA sequence: TGTGCCAGCAGCGTAGCGGGGGGGGGATTCTACGAGCAGTACTTC.

The V call is TRBV5-1, the J call TRBJ2-7; possible D gene TRBD1, 5 bases. Germline V gene data show CDR1 as SGHRS and CDR2 as YFSETQ. The CDR3 runs to 15 residues. The ends were cut back, 3 bases at V and 0 bases at J, with 13 bases in the middle. The CDR3 DNA follows: TGCGCCAGCAGCTCCCTTCAGGGTAACTCCTACGAGCAGTACTTC. This sequence encodes CASSSLQGNSYEQYF.

The CDR3 region is CASSLGGTSYEQYF. The DNA of the CDR3 is TGTGCCAGCAGCTTAGGCGGGACCTCCTACGAGCAGTACTTC. The rearrangement links TRBV7-2 to TRBJ2-7; weak D call: TRBD2 (6 bases). The CDR3 loop spans 14 amino acids. V was cut by 1 base and J by 0 bases, with 7 bases left in between. The germline V gene encodes CDR1 SGHTA and CDR2 FQGNSA. The full variable domain, its missing parts supplied by reference TRBV7-2 and TRBJ2-7, is GAGVSQSPSNKVTEKGKDVELRCDPISGHTALYWYRQSLGQGLEFLIYFQGNSAPDKSGLPSDRFSAERTGGSVSTLTIQRTQQEDSAVYLCASSLGGTSYEQYFGPGTRLTVT.

CDR3 in amino acids: CASSATSARTDTQYF. CDR3 sequence (DNA): TGTGCCAGCAGTGCCACTAGCGCCCGCACAGATACGCAGTATTTT. The chain carries TRBV2 and TRBJ2-3; 7 nucleotides line up with TRBD2. Germline CDR1 is SNHLY and CDR2 is FYNNEI. The V segment lost 4 bases and the J segment 1 base; nucleotides outside the gene matches: 5. The CDR3 is made up of 15 amino acids. Full variable domain (missing parts from reference TRBV2 and TRBJ2-3): EPEVTQTPSHQVTQMGQEVILRCVPISNHLYFYWYRQILGQKVEFLVSFYNNEISEKSEIFDDQFSVERPDGSNFTLKIRSTKLEDSAMYFCASSATSARTDTQYFGPGTRLTVL.

This chain links TRBV29-1 with TRBJ2-5; TRBD1 matches at 9 bases. The CDR3 is made up of 14 amino acids. CDR1 is SQVTM, CDR2 ANQGSEA, per germline. The J segment lost 5 bases and the V segment lost 7 bases, leaving 11 bases of the junction unmatched. CDR3 nucleotide sequence: TGCAGCGAACAGTTAAGGACAGGGGCGGAGACCCAGTACTTC. The encoded protein is CSEQLRTGAETQYF.

This clone was found a few times. This chain joins TRBV30 and TRBJ2-6, with no clear D. Deletions cut 8 bases from V and 1 base from J, with 9 bases between. The CDR3 covers 13 residues. From germline, CDR1 is GTSNPN and CDR2 SVGIG (reference sequence). The CDR3 sequence: CALQTSGANVLTF. The DNA for the CDR3 is TGTGCCCTCCAGACATCTGGGGCCAACGTCCTGACTTTC.

In DNA form, the CDR3 reads TGCAGTGCTAGTGGCAACTATGGCTACACCTTC. This encodes CSASGNYGYTF. This rearrangement joins TRBV20-1 to TRBJ1-2; D uncertain. Germline values: CDR1 DFQATT, CDR2 SNEGSKA (reference sequence). The V gene lost 3 bases and the J gene lost 2 bases, with 4 bases spanning the gap. The CDR3 is made up of 11 amino acids.

The chain has TRBV7-9 and TRBJ2-5; 8 bases map to TRBD1. V was pared by 1 base and J by 5 bases, with 6 bases of the junction left unmatched. CDR1 is SEHNR and CDR2 is FQNEAQ in the germline V gene (reference sequence). The CDR3 sequence is 15 residues long. The CDR3 DNA sequence: TGTGCCAGCAGCTTAGGCTTGGACAGGGCGGAGACCCAGTACTTC. Translation gives CASSLGLDRAETQYF.

The chain links TRBV4-1 to TRBJ1-3, with no clear D. The CDR3 runs to 16 residues. The V gene's germline CDR1 is MGHRA and CDR2 YSYEKL. Trimming removed 1 base from V and 4 bases from J, with 14 bases in between. The CDR3 loop is CASSQAVRIGGNTIYF. CDR3 DNA sequence: TGCGCCAGCAGCCAAGCCGTCCGGATTGGCGGAAACACCATATATTTT.

This chain uses TRBV7-6 with TRBJ2-3; no reliable D call. Germline V gives CDR1 SGHVS, CDR2 FNYEAQ. The CDR3 is 12 residues long. The V end was cut by 5 bases, the J end by 5 bases, with 8 bases between. CDR3 in amino acids: CASSPRGDTQYF. The CDR3, as DNA: TGTGCCAGCAGCCCCCGCGGAGATACGCAGTATTTT.